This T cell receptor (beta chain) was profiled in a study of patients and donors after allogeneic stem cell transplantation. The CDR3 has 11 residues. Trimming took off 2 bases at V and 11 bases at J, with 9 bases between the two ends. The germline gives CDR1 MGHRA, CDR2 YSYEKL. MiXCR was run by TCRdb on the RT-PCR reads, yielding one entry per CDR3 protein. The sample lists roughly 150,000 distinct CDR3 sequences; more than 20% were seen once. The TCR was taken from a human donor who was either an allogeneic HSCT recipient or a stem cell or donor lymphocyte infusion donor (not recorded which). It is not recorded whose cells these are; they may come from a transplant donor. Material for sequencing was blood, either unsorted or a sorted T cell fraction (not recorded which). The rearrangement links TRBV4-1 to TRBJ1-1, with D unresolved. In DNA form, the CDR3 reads TGCGCCAGCAGCCAACCTCCTAGGGCTTTCTTT. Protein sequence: CASSQPPRAFF.